The 29 T cell receptor beta chains below all came from one sample that was sequenced in a study of radiotherapy plus CTLA-4 blockade in lung cancer. Measured with immunoSEQ multiplex PCR; TCRdb has only the in-frame clones, and not every one. Among some 73,000 clones listed, 70% to 85% were seen once. This material consisted of peripheral blood, taken from a patient treated with radiotherapy plus ipilimumab. Receptors originate from a human donor with non-small cell lung cancer who had stable disease on radiotherapy plus ipilimumab.

The chain recombines TRBV5-5 with TRBJ2-7, with a tentative D call TRBD1 (5 bases). V lost 0 bases and J 0 bases, leaving 10 bases between the germline ends. Germline V gene data show CDR1 as SGHKS and CDR2 as YYEKEE (reference sequence). There are 15 residues in the CDR3. The CDR3 loop is CASSLGGRDSYEQYF. The CDR3 DNA reads TGTGCCAGCAGCTTGGGGGGCAGAGACTCCTACGAGCAGTACTTC.

The chain couples TRBV6-6 to TRBJ2-7, with no clear D. Trimming removed 7 bases from V and 4 bases from J, with 17 bases in between. CDR3 size: 14 residues. CDR1 and CDR2 from the germline V gene are MNHNY and SVGAGI (reference sequence). This chain's CDR3 is CASTQPPQQYEQYF. CDR3 nucleotides: TGTGCCAGCACACAACCCCCACAACAGTACGAGCAGTACTTC.

The V call is TRBV7-3, the J call TRBJ1-4, with D perhaps matching TRBD1 (6 bases). This CDR3 spans 15 amino acids. V was shortened by 2 bases and J by 3 bases, with 10 bases between the two germline ends. Per the germline V gene, CDR1 is SGHTA and CDR2 is FQGTGA. The CDR3 protein is CASSLQGRANEKLFF. The CDR3 DNA reads as TGTGCCAGCAGCTTACAGGGGCGGGCTAATGAAAAACTGTTTTTT.

This chain joins TRBV5-5 and TRBJ1-2; no reliable D call. The CDR3 consists of 12 residues. Trimming shortened V by 4 bases and J by 3 bases, and 7 bases separated the two germline ends. Per germline, CDR1 SGHKS and CDR2 YYEKEE (reference sequence). The CDR3 here is CASSLEDYGYTF. The CDR3 nucleotides are TGTGCCAGCAGCCTAGAAGACTATGGCTACACCTTC. The whole variable domain, filled in from reference TRBV5-5 and TRBJ1-2, reads DAGVTQSPTHLIKTRGQQVTLRCSPISGHKSVSWYQQVLGQGPQFIFQYYEKEERGRGNFPDRFSARQFPNYSSELNVNALLLGDSALYLCASSLEDYGYTFGSGTRLTVV.

CDR3 sequence: CASSLSTGVGEPQHF. Written as DNA, the CDR3 is TGTGCCAGCAGCTTATCAACGGGCGTGGGGGAGCCCCAGCATTTT. J is TRBJ1-5 and V is TRBV7-2; D possibly corresponds to TRBD1 (5 bases). CDR3 length equals 15 residues. V was trimmed by 2 bases and J by 8 bases, leaving 16 bases between them. Germline CDR1 is SGHTA and CDR2 is FQGNSA.

The chain links TRBV9 to TRBJ2-3; 7 bases are a match to TRBD2. CDR1 is SGDLS, CDR2 YYNGEE, per germline. Trimming cost V 10 bases and J 4 bases; bases outside gene matches: 15. This CDR3 comprises 15 residues. CDR3 sequence: CASGEAGFRADTQYF. The DNA of the CDR3 is TGTGCCTCCGGGGAAGCGGGGTTTCGCGCAGATACGCAGTATTTT.

The chain combines TRBV10-2 with TRBJ1-1; no definite D call. Trimming left V 6 bases short and J 2 bases short, with 13 bases between. CDR3 size: 14 residues. CDR1 WSHSY and CDR2 SAAADI come from the germline V gene. DNA of the CDR3: TGCGCCAGCAGGAGGGCAGAACCTAACACTGAAGCTTTCTTT. Protein: CASRRAEPNTEAFF.

The chain joins TRBV19 to TRBJ1-6; 7 bases fit TRBD1. This CDR3 comprises 16 residues. Germline-derived CDR1 and CDR2 are LNHDA and SQIVND (reference sequence). V shed 7 bases and J 4 bases; nucleotides not matched to a gene: 10. The DNA for the CDR3 is TGTGCCAGTACCGACAGGGAAACTAGTTATAATTCACCCCTCCACTTT. It encodes CASTDRETSYNSPLHF.

The CDR3 DNA reads as TGTGCCAGCAGCGACCCTACTCCAGGGGAAAAACTGTTTTTT. Protein: CASSDPTPGEKLFF. V and J are TRBV7-9 and TRBJ1-4; maybe TRBD1 (5 bases). The CDR3 sequence is 14 residues long. Trimming took off 5 bases at V and 8 bases at J, with 15 bases between the two ends. Germline V gives CDR1 SEHNR, CDR2 FQNEAQ (reference sequence).

This clone showed up just a few times. The V and J genes are TRBV19 and TRBJ1-3; D ambiguous. The CDR3 is made up of 15 amino acids. The germline V gene encodes CDR1 LNHDA and CDR2 SQIVND (reference sequence). Trimming removed 6 bases from V and 0 bases from J, with 12 bases in between. CDR3 region: CASSADGVSGNTIYF. The CDR3 DNA reads TGTGCCAGTAGCGCTGACGGTGTCTCTGGAAACACCATATATTTT.

This sequence joins TRBV6-1 and TRBJ1-5; D not certain. V was clipped by 8 bases and J by 9 bases, with 17 bases between them. This CDR3 contains 13 residues. CDR1 MNHNS and CDR2 SASEGT come from the germline V gene. CDR3 coding DNA: TGTGCCAGCCGGAGGGCACAAGAAGGGCCCCAGCATTTT. Residues: CASRRAQEGPQHF.

This clone has just one count. The gene calls are TRBV25-1 and TRBJ1-5; D is perhaps TRBD1 (5 bases). This CDR3 region has 14 residues. V lost 8 bases to trimming and J lost 8 bases, with 19 bases between them. Germline assignment: CDR1 MGHDK and CDR2 SYGVNS. CDR3 DNA: TGTGCCAGCCGACAGCCCACATTACCAAAGCCCCAGCATTTT. As protein: CASRQPTLPKPQHF.

The rearrangement joins TRBV7-9 to TRBJ2-2, with 8 bases that match TRBD2. Trimming removed 1 base from V and 4 bases from J; junction bases left unmatched: 11. Germline V gene lookup returns CDR1 SEHNR and CDR2 FQNEAQ (reference sequence). This CDR3 has 18 amino acids. The CDR3 bases are TGTGCCAGCAGCTTAGAGGGGTCAAGCGGGGGACGCACCGGGGAGCTGTTTTTT. Protein product: CASSLEGSSGGRTGELFF.

This sequence joins TRBV6-5 and TRBJ2-5; D is tentatively TRBD1 or TRBD2 (5 bases each). The CDR3 totals 16 residues. Germline V lookup: CDR1 MNHEY, CDR2 SVGAGI. Trimming pared 0 bases from V and 1 base from J, leaving 12 bases between. CDR3 amino acids: CASSYSGLAPQETQYF. DNA of the CDR3: TGTGCCAGCAGTTACTCGGGGCTAGCACCCCAAGAGACCCAGTACTTC.

V is TRBV30 and J is TRBJ2-1; 8 bases fit TRBD1. The length of the CDR3 is 15 residues. Germline assignment: CDR1 GTSNPN and CDR2 SVGIG (reference sequence). The V and J ends lost 1 base and 8 bases, in that order; junction bases with no gene match: 10. The CDR3 sequence: CAWSAGQGRSDEQFF. The CDR3 nucleotides are TGTGCCTGGAGTGCCGGACAGGGAAGGTCCGATGAGCAGTTCTTC.

This chain joins TRBV28 and TRBJ2-3; 8 bases fit TRBD1. This CDR3 is 14 amino acids long. Trimming at V came to 6 bases and at J to 7 bases, leaving 9 bases not matched to a gene. Germline CDR1 MDHEN, CDR2 SYDVKM. The CDR3 nucleotides are TGTGCCAGCAGCCAAGGGGACAGGTCTTATACGCAGTATTTT. This gives the protein CASSQGDRSYTQYF.

The chain employs TRBV18 and TRBJ1-1, with TRBD1 identical over 9 bases. V lost 3 bases and J lost 5; bases outside the gene matches: 10. The germline V gene has CDR1 KGHSH and CDR2 LQKENI. The CDR3 length is 16 residues. The DNA of the CDR3 is TGTGCCAGCTCACCTCGGGACAGGGTTGAACAAACTGAAGCTTTCTTT. It codes for CASSPRDRVEQTEAFF.

The V and J genes are TRBV5-1 and TRBJ2-7; no reliable D call. This CDR3 has 11 residues. Trimming took 2 bases from V and 8 from J, leaving 8 bases between them. The germline V gene encodes CDR1 SGHRS and CDR2 YFSETQ. CDR3 amino acids: CASSLDLKQYF. In DNA form, the CDR3 reads TGCGCCAGCAGCTTAGATCTCAAGCAGTACTTC.

This chain uses TRBV5-1 with TRBJ1-5; D unclear. This CDR3 contains 13 residues. The germline CDR1 and CDR2 sequences are SGHRS and YFSETQ. Trimming removed 4 bases from V and 10 bases from J, with 15 bases in between. The CDR3 DNA is TGCGCCAGCAGCCCCGAAGGCACCGAACCCCAGCATTTT. Its protein is CASSPEGTEPQHF.

The rearrangement links TRBV10-3 to TRBJ1-4; 7 bases align to TRBD1. J lost 3 bases, V lost 11 bases, and 12 bases had no gene match. Germline assignment: CDR1 ENHRY and CDR2 SYGVKD. This CDR3 is 15 amino acids long. CDR3 loop: CAPSGNQGANEKLFF. CDR3 bases: TGTGCCCCCTCCGGGAACCAGGGGGCTAATGAAAAACTGTTTTTT.

The V and J genes are TRBV6-5 and TRBJ1-4; maybe TRBD1 (5 bases). V was trimmed by 6 bases and J by 8 bases, leaving 16 bases between them. CDR1 is MNHEY, CDR2 SVGAGI, per germline. The CDR3 totals 14 residues. The CDR3 DNA sequence: TGTGCCAGCAGGGACGGGGGGTCAGGAGAAAAACTGTTTTTT. As protein: CASRDGGSGEKLFF.

J is TRBJ1-6 and V is TRBV30; no reliable D call. V lost 5 bases, J lost 8 bases, and 13 bases lay in between. The CDR3 spans 13 residues. Germline V gene sequence: CDR1 GTSNPN, CDR2 SVGIG (reference sequence). The CDR3 DNA reads as TGTGCCTGGGAAAGGGCATGGGATTCACCCCTCCACTTT. Protein: CAWERAWDSPLHF.

The chain combines TRBV11-2 with TRBJ2-2; TRBD1 matches 7 bases. Germline CDR1 and CDR2: SGHAT and FQNNGV. This CDR3 contains 16 residues. V lost 4 bases, J lost 5 bases, and 10 bases stayed unmatched. The CDR3 DNA sequence: TGTGCCAGCAGCTCGCAGCCGGGACAGCTTACCGGGGAGCTGTTTTTT. Protein product: CASSSQPGQLTGELFF. The complete variable domain, with remaining parts taken from reference TRBV11-2 and TRBJ2-2, reads EAGVAQSPRYKIIEKRQSVAFWCNPISGHATLYWYQQILGQGPKLLIQFQNNGVVDDSQLPKDRFSAERLKGVDSTLKIQPAKLEDSAVYLCASSSQPGQLTGELFFGEGSRLTVL.

V and J are TRBV11-2 and TRBJ2-1; tentative D call: TRBD2 (5 bases). CDR3 length equals 16 residues. From germline, CDR1 is SGHAT and CDR2 FQNNGV. Trimming cost V 5 bases and J 3 bases, with 17 bases left between them. As DNA, the CDR3 is TGTGCCAGCAGCCCCCCACCGGGGAGCATCTACAATGAGCAGTTCTTC. Translated, it gives CASSPPPGSIYNEQFF. Full variable domain (rest looked up from reference TRBV11-2 and TRBJ2-1): EAGVAQSPRYKIIEKRQSVAFWCNPISGHATLYWYQQILGQGPKLLIQFQNNGVVDDSQLPKDRFSAERLKGVDSTLKIQPAKLEDSAVYLCASSPPPGSIYNEQFFGPGTRLTVL.

The chain couples TRBV7-2 to TRBJ2-3, with TRBD1 as a possible D gene (6 bases). Between the trimmed V and J ends, which lost 1 base and 5 bases, there was a span of 16 bases. This CDR3 is built from 16 residues. Germline V lookup: CDR1 SGHTA, CDR2 FQGNSA. CDR3 residues: CASSLDFIQGVDTQYF. CDR3 coding DNA: TGTGCCAGCAGCTTAGATTTCATACAGGGAGTAGATACGCAGTATTTT.

The V gene is TRBV28, the J gene TRBJ2-5; the match to TRBD1 covers 7 bases. The V segment lost 2 bases and the J segment 2 bases; nucleotides outside the gene matches: 8. This CDR3 spans 16 amino acids. Per germline, CDR1 MDHEN and CDR2 SYDVKM. The CDR3 protein is CASSLTWGRGQETQYF. The CDR3 DNA reads as TGTGCCAGCAGTTTAACGTGGGGCAGGGGGCAAGAGACCCAGTACTTC.

The gene calls are TRBV5-1 and TRBJ2-7; D is tentatively TRBD1 or TRBD2 (6 bases each). V shed 4 bases and J shed 5 bases, with 16 bases lying between them. CDR1 and CDR2 (germline): SGHRS, YFSETQ. CDR3 size: 14 residues. The DNA for the CDR3 is TGCGCCAGCAGCGCCGGGGGCGGTGGTGACGAGCAGTACTTC. Protein sequence: CASSAGGGGDEQYF. Supplemented by reference TRBV5-1 and TRBJ2-7, the full variable domain reads KAGVTQTPRYLIKTRGQQVTLSCSPISGHRSVSWYQQTPGQGLQFLFEYFSETQRNKGNFPGRFSGRQFSNSRSEMNVSTLELGDSALYLCASSAGGGGDEQYFGPGTRLTVT.

The genes are TRBV5-1 and TRBJ2-5, with TRBD2 identical over 7 bases. With 0 bases clipped from V and 5 bases from J, the junction kept 13 bases outside the gene matches. CDR3 size: 17 residues. In germline, CDR1 is SGHRS, CDR2 YFSETQ. This CDR3 is CASSLEYMGEGQETQYF. CDR3 DNA sequence: TGCGCCAGCAGCTTGGAGTATATGGGGGAGGGCCAGGAGACCCAGTACTTC.

This chain's CDR3 is CASSLDPPRRLGTEAFF. The CDR3, as DNA: TGTGCCAGCAGCCTAGACCCCCCTCGTCGCTTGGGAACTGAAGCTTTCTTT. The rearrangement uses TRBV7-3 and TRBJ1-1; no definite D call. Trimming removed 5 bases from V and 5 bases from J, with 24 bases in between. The CDR3 is 17 residues long. Germline V lookup: CDR1 SGHTA, CDR2 FQGTGA.